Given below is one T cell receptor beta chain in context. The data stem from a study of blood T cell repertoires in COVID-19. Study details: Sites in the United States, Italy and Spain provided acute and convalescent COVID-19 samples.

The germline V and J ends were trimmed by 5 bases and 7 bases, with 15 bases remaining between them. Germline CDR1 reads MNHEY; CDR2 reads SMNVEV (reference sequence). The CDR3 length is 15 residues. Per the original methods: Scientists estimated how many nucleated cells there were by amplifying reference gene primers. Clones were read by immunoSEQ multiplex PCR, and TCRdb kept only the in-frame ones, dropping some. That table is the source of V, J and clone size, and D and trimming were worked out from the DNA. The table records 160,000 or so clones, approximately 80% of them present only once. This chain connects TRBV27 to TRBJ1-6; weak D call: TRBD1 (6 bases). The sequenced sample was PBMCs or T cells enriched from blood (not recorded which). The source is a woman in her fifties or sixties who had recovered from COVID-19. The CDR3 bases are TGTGCCAGCAGTCCATGGGGGGGGCTGAATTCACCCCTCCACTTT. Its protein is CASSPWGGLNSPLHF.